This T cell receptor (beta chain) was profiled in a study of T cell responses to AZD1222 COVID-19 vaccine. Whole-study results and caveats: Variant regions that are unmutated are reportedly the target of nearly half of spike-specific TCRs. Sampled repertoires all dated from after the peak T cell response. Spike-specific TCR depth and breadth grew after two AZD1222 doses. AZD1222 recipients seropositive at baseline numbered only five or six.

The repertoire was sequenced with immunoSEQ multiplex PCR; TCRdb's copy has only in-frame clones and lacks some. The profile shows some 100,000 clones, 88% of them singletons. On this clone: The target antigen is unknown.

The V end lost 0 bases, the J end lost 3 bases, and 9 bases lay between the germline ends. Germline CDR1 and CDR2: MNHEY and SVGEGT. This CDR3 has 14 residues. Here the sequenced sample was peripheral blood, taken on day 0 of AZD1222 vaccination. V gene TRBV6-2 or TRBV6-3 combines with J gene TRBJ2-7; D is uncertain. The sequence came from an adult in good health. CDR3 nucleotide sequence: TGTGCCAGCAGTTACTCGCAGGAAGGCTACGAGCAGTACTTC. Translated: CASSYSQEGYEQYF.